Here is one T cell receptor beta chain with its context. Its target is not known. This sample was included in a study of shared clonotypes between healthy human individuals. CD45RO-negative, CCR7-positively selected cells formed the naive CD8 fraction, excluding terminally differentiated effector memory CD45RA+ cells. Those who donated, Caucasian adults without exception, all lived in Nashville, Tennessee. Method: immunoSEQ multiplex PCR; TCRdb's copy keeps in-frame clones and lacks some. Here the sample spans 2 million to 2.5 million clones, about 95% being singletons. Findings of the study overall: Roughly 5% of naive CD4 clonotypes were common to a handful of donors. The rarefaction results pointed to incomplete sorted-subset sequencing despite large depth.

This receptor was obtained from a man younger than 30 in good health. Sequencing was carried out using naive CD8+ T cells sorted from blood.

CDR3 amino acids: CASSWTGVGTGELFF. The CDR3 nucleotides read TGTGCCAGCAGCTGGACAGGGGTCGGCACCGGGGAGCTGTTTTTT. This chain links TRBV11-2 with TRBJ2-2; 9 positions agree with TRBD1. The junction had 4 bases not matched to a gene; V was cut back by 4 bases and J by 4 bases. Germline CDR1 is SGHAT and CDR2 is FQNNGV. The CDR3 length is 15 residues.